This T cell receptor (beta chain) stems from a study of graft-versus-host responses after intestinal transplantation. Germline V CDR1 and CDR2: SGHRS, YFSETQ. This CDR3 spans 16 amino acids. The V and J ends lost 4 bases and 3 bases respectively, with 19 bases between them. Data came from immunoSEQ multiplex PCR; TCRdb stores just in-frame clones and leaves some out. There are approximately 14,000 clones in the sample; approximately 70% occur only once, and 20% to 25% lies in the top ten. Processed graft tissue released its intraepithelial and lamina propria lymphocytes. The sample here was ileum tissue, taken 700 to 800 days after intestinal transplantation. The chain carries TRBV5-1 and TRBJ1-1; D is perhaps TRBD1 (5 bases). The source is a human patient who received an intestinal transplant, so some T cells may come from the graft donor. The CDR3 DNA reads as TGCGCCAGCAGCCTAACCTACTCAGGGACGTACACTGAAGCTTTCTTT. Its translation: CASSLTYSGTYTEAFF.